The 19 T cell receptor beta chains presented below share a single source sample, sequenced in a study of post-analysis software for immune sequencing data. Each TCR beta cDNA library carried unique molecular identifiers. In TCRdb, the PCR reads were re-called with MiXCR into one record per CDR3 protein. The sample gives 430,000 or so distinct CDR3 sequences, roughly 40% of which show up once; around 8% is in the top ten. The study's findings and limits: TRBV5-6, TRBV5-1 and TRBV20-1 belonged to a set of a handful of TRBV segments that were more frequent in patients than controls.

These receptors are not linked to any known antigen. The sample taken for sequencing was blood. The source is a girl aged 2 to 9 with multiple sclerosis.

The chain uses TRBV14 and TRBJ2-7, with 8 bases identical to TRBD1. This CDR3 is built from 18 residues. Trimming took 4 bases from V and 7 from J; bases not matched to a gene: 21. Germline V lookup: CDR1 SGHDN, CDR2 FVKESK. The CDR3 region is CASSRWSPTRDRRREQYF. The CDR3 region has the DNA TGTGCCAGCAGCCGGTGGTCTCCGACGAGGGACAGGAGGAGGGAGCAGTACTTC.

This clonotype was found a few times. The chain uses TRBV5-1 and TRBJ2-5, with a weak D call TRBD2 (5 bases). V was shortened by 4 bases and J by 4 bases, with 14 bases between the two germline ends. This CDR3 has 14 residues. Germline V gene data show CDR1 as SGHRS and CDR2 as YFSETQ. The CDR3 reads CASSGRTFRETQYF. CDR3 in DNA: TGCGCCAGCAGCGGAAGGACTTTTCGAGAGACCCAGTACTTC. The full variable domain, with the rest looked up from reference TRBV5-1 and TRBJ2-5, is KAGVTQTPRYLIKTRGQQVTLSCSPISGHRSVSWYQQTPGQGLQFLFEYFSETQRNKGNFPGRFSGRQFSNSRSEMNVSTLELGDSALYLCASSGRTFRETQYFGPGTRLLVL.

This clonotype came up a few times. The chain combines TRBV7-9 with TRBJ2-7; 11 bases align to TRBD1. V lost 5 bases and J lost 2; bases outside the gene matches: 5. Germline CDR1 is SEHNR and CDR2 is FQNEAQ (reference sequence). The CDR3 has 15 residues. Written as DNA, the CDR3 is TGTGCCAGCAGCCTACCGGGACAGGGGGCCTACGAGCAGTACTTC. It codes for CASSLPGQGAYEQYF.

The V gene is TRBV15, the J gene TRBJ2-1; 11 bases match TRBD2. The J segment lost 6 bases and the V segment lost 0 bases, leaving 10 bases of the junction unmatched. This CDR3 is built from 18 residues. Germline V CDR1 and CDR2: LNHNV, YYDKDF (reference sequence). CDR3 loop: CATSRDLSLAGGSNEQFF. The CDR3 region has the DNA TGTGCCACCAGCAGAGATCTTAGTCTAGCGGGAGGTAGCAATGAGCAGTTCTTC.

This clonotype was detected a few times. The chain couples TRBV11-2 to TRBJ2-1, with TRBD2 matching 9 bases. This CDR3 region has 19 residues. Trimming at V came to 5 bases and at J to 2 bases, leaving 16 bases not matched to a gene. Germline CDR1 reads SGHAT; CDR2 reads FQNNGV. CDR3 DNA: TGTGCCAGCAGCCACTCTGGAAGCGGGAGGAGCGTCCCCTACAATGAGCAGTTCTTC. Amino acid sequence: CASSHSGSGRSVPYNEQFF.

This clonotype was seen a few times. This chain connects TRBV5-6 to TRBJ1-2; 9 bases fit TRBD1. The junction had 5 bases not matched to a gene; V was cut back by 4 bases and J by 4 bases. Germline CDR1 reads SGHDT; CDR2 reads YYEEEE. The CDR3 runs to 14 residues. The CDR3 sequence is CASSIPGQGYGYTF. Here the CDR3 DNA reads TGTGCCAGCAGCATTCCGGGACAGGGCTATGGCTACACCTTC. The variable domain in full, with the rest retrieved from reference TRBV5-6 and TRBJ1-2, is DAGVTQSPTHLIKTRGQQVTLRCSPKSGHDTVSWYQQALGQGPQFIFQYYEEEERQRGNFPDRFSGHQFPNYSSELNVNALLLGDSALYLCASSIPGQGYGYTFGSGTRLTVV.

V gene TRBV28 combines with J gene TRBJ1-2; tentative D call: TRBD1 (6 bases). CDR3 length: 16 residues. CDR1 and CDR2 (germline): MDHEN, SYDVKM. V dropped 5 bases and J dropped 4 bases, with 20 bases sitting between them. CDR3 loop: CASSPSWGAGVYGYTF. The CDR3 bases are TGTGCCAGCAGTCCGTCGTGGGGGGCGGGGGTCTATGGCTACACCTTC.

This chain uses TRBV25-1 with TRBJ1-1; no clear D. The CDR3 spans 12 residues. Trimming left V 5 bases short and J 3 bases short, with 7 bases between. CDR1 and CDR2 (germline): MGHDK, SYGVNS. The CDR3 loop is CASSKLDTEAFF. CDR3 DNA sequence: TGTGCCAGCAGTAAGTTAGACACTGAAGCTTTCTTT.

This chain uses TRBV6-2 or TRBV6-3 with TRBJ2-1; 7 nucleotides line up with TRBD1. Per the germline V gene, CDR1 is MNHEY and CDR2 is SVGEGT. V was pared by 5 bases and J by 3 bases, with 1 base of the junction left unmatched. The CDR3 spans 13 residues. CDR3 loop: CASSDRDYNEQFF. The CDR3 DNA follows: TGTGCCAGCAGTGACAGGGACTACAATGAGCAGTTCTTC.

This chain joins TRBV4-1 and TRBJ2-1, with 10 bases identical to TRBD2. V was clipped by 4 bases and J by 1 base; unmatched bases: 10. Germline V gene lookup returns CDR1 MGHRA and CDR2 YSYEKL. The CDR3 is 18 residues long. CDR3 loop: CASSRMSPSGSSYNEQFF. The CDR3 DNA sequence: TGCGCCAGCAGCCGCATGTCTCCTAGCGGGAGTTCCTACAATGAGCAGTTCTTC.

This clonotype was seen only once. This chain connects TRBV14 to TRBJ1-1, with 8 bases lining up with TRBD1. V was clipped by 0 bases and J by 6 bases; unmatched bases: 9. Per the germline V gene, CDR1 is SGHDN and CDR2 is FVKESK. The CDR3 runs 16 residues. The CDR3 region is CASSQERPGGGPEAFF. The DNA of the CDR3 is TGTGCCAGCAGCCAAGAAAGGCCAGGGGGCGGCCCTGAAGCTTTCTTT. Based on the CDR3 plus reference TRBV14 and TRBJ1-1, the full variable domain is EAGVTQFPSHSVIEKGQTVTLRCDPISGHDNLYWYRRVMGKEIKFLLHFVKESKQDESGMPNNRFLAERTGGTYSTLKVQPAELEDSGVYFCASSQERPGGGPEAFFGQGTRLTVV.

The CDR3 DNA follows: TGCGCCAGCAGGAGGGACGGCTACGAGCAGTACTTC. It is translated as CASRRDGYEQYF. The genes are TRBV5-1 and TRBJ2-7, with D perhaps being TRBD1 or TRBD2 (5 bases each). The germline V gene has CDR1 SGHRS and CDR2 YFSETQ. The CDR3 is 12 residues long. V gave up 5 bases and J gave up 3 bases, with 9 bases separating them.

The chain has TRBV15 and TRBJ1-2; 7 nucleotides agree with TRBD1. The CDR3 sequence is 15 residues long. The trim removed 0 bases at V and 4 bases at J, leaving 5 bases unmatched. From germline, CDR1 is LNHNV and CDR2 YYDKDF (reference sequence). The CDR3 DNA reads TGTGCCACCAGCAGAGATAGAGGGGGCGCCTATGGCTACACCTTC. Translation gives CATSRDRGGAYGYTF.

This clonotype came up a few times. V usage is TRBV29-1 and J usage is TRBJ2-7; the D gene is possibly TRBD1 (5 bases). This CDR3 comprises 13 residues. Per the germline V gene, CDR1 is SQVTM and CDR2 is ANQGSEA. V was cut by 6 bases and J by 4 bases, with 16 bases left in between. This CDR3 reads CSVGLGAAYEQYF. The CDR3 region has the DNA TGCAGCGTCGGTTTAGGGGCGGCTTACGAGCAGTACTTC.

This chain uses TRBV2 with TRBJ1-4; 8 bases agree with TRBD1. The V gene's germline CDR1 is SNHLY and CDR2 FYNNEI. CDR3 length equals 15 residues. The J segment lost 8 bases and the V segment lost 1 base, leaving 6 bases of the junction unmatched. The CDR3 coding sequence is TGTGCCAGCAGTGAAGGGACAGGGAGTCTCGAAAAACTGTTTTTT. Encoded protein: CASSEGTGSLEKLFF. Full variable domain (outside the CDR3, taken from reference TRBV2 and TRBJ1-4): EPEVTQTPSHQVTQMGQEVILRCVPISNHLYFYWYRQILGQKVEFLVSFYNNEISEKSEIFDDQFSVERPDGSNFTLKIRSTKLEDSAMYFCASSEGTGSLEKLFFGSGTQLSVL.

Details on this clonotype: The junction departs from germline at one end; a sequencing error may be responsible. V gene TRBV28 combines with J gene TRBJ1-2; 10 bases align to TRBD1. This CDR3 is 13 amino acids long. Per germline, CDR1 MDHEN and CDR2 SYDVKM. CDR3 loop: CAGSDRGRRGYTF. The CDR3 DNA follows: TGTGCCGGCAGTGACAGGGGGCGTCGTGGCTACACCTTC.

The chain's CDR3 is CASSYFGGTEAFF. The DNA for the CDR3 is TGTGCCAGCAGTTACTTCGGGGGTACTGAAGCTTTCTTT. The chain is built from TRBV6-5 and TRBJ1-1; tentative D call: TRBD1 (5 bases). CDR1 is MNHEY and CDR2 is SVGAGI in the germline V gene. The CDR3 consists of 13 residues. V was trimmed by 1 base and J by 5 bases, leaving 8 bases between them.

This sequence joins TRBV4-2 and TRBJ1-5; TRBD1 agrees at 12 bases. This CDR3 is 16 amino acids long. The V gene's germline CDR1 is LGHNA and CDR2 YNFKEQ. Trimming took 1 base from V and 6 from J; bases not matched to a gene: 4. The CDR3 DNA reads as TGTGCCAGCAGCCAAGCCGGGACAGGGGGCTTTCAGCCCCAGCATTTT. Translation gives CASSQAGTGGFQPQHF.

The CDR3 nucleotides read TGCAGCACCCTCCCCCGGGACACCCAAGAGACCCAGTACTTC. This encodes CSTLPRDTQETQYF. The chain joins TRBV29-1 to TRBJ2-5; possibly TRBD1 for D (6 bases). V lost 8 bases, J lost 1 base, and 17 bases lay in between. The germline V gene encodes CDR1 SQVTM and CDR2 ANQGSEA. The length of the CDR3 is 14 residues.